These 8 T cell receptor beta chains came from one sample sequenced in a study of regulatory T cells in long-lasting Graves disease (dated by TCRdb to the early 2020s). The sample's time point, from its label and the paper: persistent/refractory GD, antithyroid drugs over 5 years with positive TRAb. RNA was extracted from PBMCs in TRIzol for both TCR sequencing and RNA sequencing. Libraries came from multiplex PCR. TCRdb names Illumina HiSeq 4000 as the instrument used. To build TCR beta libraries, CDR3 regions were amplified by Arm-PCR using iRepertoire HTBI primers. TCRdb handled the public reads itself, with Q25 trimming in fastp and clone calling in MiXCR, and kept productive beta chains. Rows are combined by CDR3 protein, so each entry shows the most common genes and DNA. Present in this sample are 430,000 or so distinct CDR3 sequences, around 23% of which were seen just once. The ten top clones hold roughly 13% of the sample.

The sample was peripheral blood mononuclear cells (PBMCs), taken when the disease was refractory, from a patient treated with antithyroid drugs. The receptors come from a female donor with Graves disease.

The sample holds a few counts of this clonotype. A read error may explain this, as a much larger clone is one base away. The rearrangement links TRBV28 to TRBJ1-2; 7 bases align to TRBD1. This CDR3 has 16 residues. Germline V CDR1 and CDR2: MDHEN, SYDVKM. The CDR3 bases are TGTGCCGGCAGTTTTGGGTGGGACAGAATTAACTATGGCTACACCTTC. Protein: CAGSFGWDRINYGYTF.

The sample holds many counts of this clonotype. The chain joins TRBV20-1 to TRBJ2-5; tentative D call: TRBD2 (6 bases). V lost 3 bases to trimming and J lost 2 bases, with 10 bases between them. Germline assignment: CDR1 DFQATT and CDR2 SNEGSKA (reference sequence). The CDR3 length is 13 residues. The CDR3 reads CSASRTIQETQYF. CDR3 in DNA: TGCAGTGCTAGTCGGACTATACAAGAGACCCAGTACTTC.

V usage is TRBV28 and J usage is TRBJ2-3; TRBD1 matches at 7 bases. CDR1 is MDHEN, CDR2 SYDVKM, per germline. V shed 7 bases and J 5 bases; nucleotides not matched to a gene: 9. CDR3 length equals 14 residues. The CDR3 spells CASTTGQMVDTQYF. The DNA of the CDR3 is TGTGCCAGCACTACGGGACAGATGGTAGATACGCAGTATTTT.

V gene TRBV2 combines with J gene TRBJ1-4; D is uncertain. V was cut by 8 bases and J by 8 bases, with 15 bases left in between. CDR3 length: 13 residues. The germline V gene encodes CDR1 SNHLY and CDR2 FYNNEI. The CDR3 DNA follows: TGTGCCAGCGCTCCTAGACTCTGGGAAAAACTGTTTTTT. Its protein is CASAPRLWEKLFF.

The chain has TRBV30 and TRBJ2-1; no firm D call. The CDR3 totals 11 residues. Germline CDR1 and CDR2: GTSNPN and SVGIG (reference sequence). V gave up 2 bases and J gave up 13 bases, with 12 bases separating them. This CDR3 is CAWSPLSTQFF. The CDR3, as DNA: TGTGCCTGGAGTCCTCTGTCTACCCAGTTCTTC.

This clonotype was found a few times. The genes are TRBV10-3 and TRBJ1-5; 7 bases are shared with TRBD1. Germline loops: CDR1 ENHRY, CDR2 SYGVKD. The V gene end was trimmed by 0 bases and the J gene end by 4 bases; junction bases not matched to a gene: 9. This CDR3 region has 17 residues. The CDR3 DNA is TGTGCCATCAGTGAGTCGGGGGGGACAGTGGGGAATCAGCCCCAGCATTTT. Its translation is CAISESGGTVGNQPQHF.

This clonotype appeared a few times. The chain joins TRBV7-9 to TRBJ2-5; 7 bases are a match to TRBD2. Germline V gene sequence: CDR1 SEHNR, CDR2 FQNEAQ (reference sequence). The CDR3 totals 15 residues. Unmatched junction bases numbered 6, after V lost 2 bases and J lost 3 bases. CDR3 amino acids: CASSLMSSGEETQYF. CDR3 sequence (DNA): TGTGCCAGCAGCTTAATGTCTAGCGGAGAAGAGACCCAGTACTTC.

The chain carries TRBV12-3 or TRBV12-4 and TRBJ2-6, with 9 bases lining up with TRBD1. This CDR3 has 17 amino acids. Trimming cost V 4 bases and J 1 base; bases outside gene matches: 5. This CDR3 reads CASSSPTGGSGANVLTF. The CDR3 DNA reads as TGTGCCAGCAGTTCCCCGACAGGGGGTTCTGGGGCCAACGTCCTGACTTTC.